Following are 3 T cell receptor beta chains from one sample sequenced in a study of OX40 agonist ivuxolimab in advanced cancers. Measured with immunoSEQ multiplex PCR; TCRdb has only the in-frame clones, and not every one. The sample records over 90,000 clones, around 94% being singletons. The material sequenced was CD4+ or CD8+ T cells sorted from blood, taken in a trial of the OX40 agonist ivuxolimab. Source of these receptors: an adult with an advanced solid tumor such as melanoma, head and neck, liver or kidney cancer.

V is TRBV4-3 and J is TRBJ1-2; TRBD1 aligns across 7 bases. V shed 4 bases, J shed 3 bases, and the junction held 8 bases outside the gene matches. CDR1 and CDR2 (germline): LGHNA, YSLEER. CDR3 length: 15 residues. The CDR3 bases are TGCGCCAGCAGCCGCGACTCCGGGACAGACTATGGCTACACCTTC. Translation gives CASSRDSGTDYGYTF.

V gene TRBV6-5 combines with J gene TRBJ2-5, with 8 bases identical to TRBD1. V was clipped by 4 bases and J by 7 bases; unmatched bases: 14. The CDR3 consists of 16 residues. Germline values: CDR1 MNHEY, CDR2 SVGAGI. The CDR3 bases are TGTGCCAGCAGTTCCCAACAGGGGGACCCCGGCGGGACCCAGTACTTC. It encodes CASSSQQGDPGGTQYF.

The rearrangement links TRBV4-3 to TRBJ2-5; D remains unclear. Trimming removed 4 bases from V and 5 bases from J, with 11 bases in between. This CDR3 comprises 13 residues. Germline V gene data show CDR1 as LGHNA and CDR2 as YSLEER. The CDR3 spells CASSPEVAETQYF. In DNA form, the CDR3 reads TGCGCCAGCAGCCCCGAAGTGGCCGAGACCCAGTACTTC.